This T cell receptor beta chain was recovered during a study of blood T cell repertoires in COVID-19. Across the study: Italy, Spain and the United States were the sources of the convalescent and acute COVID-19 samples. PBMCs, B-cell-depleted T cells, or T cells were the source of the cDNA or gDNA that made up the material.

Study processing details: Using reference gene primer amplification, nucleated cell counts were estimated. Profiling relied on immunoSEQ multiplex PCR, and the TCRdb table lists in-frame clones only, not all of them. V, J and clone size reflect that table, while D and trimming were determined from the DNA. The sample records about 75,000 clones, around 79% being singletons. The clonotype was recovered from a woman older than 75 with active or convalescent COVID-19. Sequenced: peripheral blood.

The CDR3 nucleotides are TGTGCCAGCAGTTACTCGATATTAGAAGAGACCCAGTACTTC. It specifies CASSYSILEETQYF. V usage is TRBV6-6 and J usage is TRBJ2-5, with D uncertain. Germline V gene data show CDR1 as MNHNY and CDR2 as SVGAGI (reference sequence). With 0 bases removed from V and 3 bases from J, the gap between germline ends came to 8 bases. This CDR3 has 14 amino acids.